Listed below are T cell receptor beta chains from one sample, sequenced in a study of cytomegalovirus exposure and HLA in healthy donors. Profiling relied on immunoSEQ multiplex PCR, and the TCRdb table lists in-frame clones only, not all of them. There are 70,000 to 95,000 clones in the sample; 80% occur only once, and 1.1% lies in the top ten. The sample was PBMCs. The receptors here all came from a male donor in good health and CMV-seronegative. Each CDR3 is given without its conserved first and last residue. A D gene is named only where the DNA matches it firmly.

CDR3,D,J,V
ASSPSFGALAKNIQY,-,TRBJ2-4,TRBV27
ASSQGFYEQY,-,TRBJ2-7,TRBV10-1
ASSQETGGRVGLANPYEQY,TRBD2,TRBJ2-7,TRBV4-2
ASMVQGAQGANVLT,TRBD1,TRBJ2-6,TRBV28
ASSLTGYTGELF,-,TRBJ2-2,TRBV5-6
ASSQDLERNYGYT,-,TRBJ1-2,TRBV4-2
ASSTSDRDNQPQH,-,TRBJ1-5,TRBV6-5
ASSRSGSDTGELF,TRBD2,TRBJ2-2,TRBV5-1
ASSDAASWETQY,-,TRBJ2-5,TRBV2
ASSVEASGLYEQY,TRBD2,TRBJ2-7,TRBV9
ASSVGLDRGDRRTEAF,TRBD1,TRBJ1-1,TRBV9
ASSLVNLGSTEAF,-,TRBJ1-1,TRBV7-9
ANRRTLNSPLH,-,TRBJ1-6,TRBV6-1
ASSQEWPPMNTEAF,-,TRBJ1-1,TRBV4-1
ASSENIGAGQPQN,-,TRBJ1-5,TRBV25-1
ASMTGTMAGELF,TRBD1,TRBJ2-2,TRBV2
ASSLLADRAYYGYT,TRBD1,TRBJ1-2,TRBV18
ASSRSPGETNEKLF,-,TRBJ1-4,TRBV4-2
ASSDGLGQGARETQY,TRBD1,TRBJ2-5,TRBV25-1
AWSQGAFGELF,-,TRBJ2-2,TRBV30
ASSLAALGEVQLF,-,TRBJ1-4,TRBV5-6
ASSDGGTGSYEQY,TRBD1,TRBJ2-7,TRBV6-1
ASSLDRQGNEQF,TRBD1,TRBJ2-1,TRBV5-1
ASSGGDISTGELF,-,TRBJ2-2,TRBV5-5
ASRIRDRTSYEQY,TRBD1,TRBJ2-7,TRBV28
ASSLGRETEAF,-,TRBJ1-1,TRBV5-4
ASSLGQPTVNSYEQY,-,TRBJ2-7,TRBV7-9
ASSPFVVETQY,-,TRBJ2-5,TRBV7-9
ASSASRTGGF,-,TRBJ2-1,TRBV6-1
ASSYAPGYNSPLH,-,TRBJ1-6,TRBV6-5
ASTRDRGTDTQY,TRBD1,TRBJ2-3,TRBV2
ASSLYSHRDSPLH,-,TRBJ1-6,TRBV7-9
ASSQVWGAGNTIY,-,TRBJ1-3,TRBV4-2
ASSLNGDSKGLF,-,TRBJ1-4,TRBV7-9
ASNKDRASGGYT,TRBD1,TRBJ1-2,TRBV19
ASRPWTTQETQY,-,TRBJ2-5,TRBV6-5
ASSDPTRQIDNEQF,-,TRBJ2-1,TRBV25-1
ASSLGSGGDTQY,TRBD2,TRBJ2-3,TRBV7-2
ASSVLDFDGYT,-,TRBJ1-2,TRBV9
ASSLFPREQY,-,TRBJ2-7,TRBV11-2
ASSLVGGGIGELF,TRBD2,TRBJ2-2,TRBV7-2
ASGFYRVTDTQY,-,TRBJ2-3,TRBV12-5
ASSENIGAGQPQH,-,TRBJ1-5,TRBV25-1
ASSPPGAGAHEQY,TRBD2,TRBJ2-7,TRBV5-6
ASSVSGTGAIEAF,TRBD1,TRBJ1-1,TRBV9
ASSEWQVDEQY,-,TRBJ2-7,TRBV6-1